Presented here are 17 T cell receptor beta chains from one specimen sequenced in a study of regulatory T cells in long-lasting Graves disease. Regarding time point: newly diagnosed GD, antithyroid drugs for less than 3 months. Generation of the TCR library employed RNA extracted from PBMCs. Combining iRepertoire HTBI primers with Arm-PCR of CDR3 regions, the authors built TCR beta libraries. Each CDR3 protein is one row after TCRdb ran MiXCR on the multiplex PCR reads. The table has about 240,000 distinct CDR3 sequences, around 20% seen once. The source material was peripheral blood mononuclear cells (PBMCs), sampled at new diagnosis, from a patient treated with antithyroid drugs. The source is a female donor with Graves disease.

The CDR3 region is CASSQDRVYEQYF. CDR3 coding DNA: TGTGCCAGCTCACAAGACAGGGTATACGAGCAGTACTTC. J is TRBJ2-7 and V is TRBV18; 7 bases fit TRBD1. The germline gives CDR1 KGHSH, CDR2 LQKENI. The V gene end was trimmed by 4 bases and the J gene end by 4 bases; junction bases not matched to a gene: 4. This CDR3 spans 13 amino acids.

The rearrangement joins TRBV7-2 to TRBJ2-7, with 13 bases fitting TRBD2. CDR3 length: 18 amino acids. Germline assignment: CDR1 SGHTA and CDR2 FQGNSA. Losses at the gene ends were 1 base for V and 3 bases for J; bases not matched to a gene: 9. The CDR3 is CASSLGWGTSGVGYEQYF. CDR3 bases: TGTGCCAGCAGCTTAGGGTGGGGGACTAGCGGGGTTGGCTACGAGCAGTACTTC. Drawing the rest from reference TRBV7-2 and TRBJ2-7, the complete variable domain is GAGVSQSPSNKVTEKGKDVELRCDPISGHTALYWYRQSLGQGLEFLIYFQGNSAPDKSGLPSDRFSAERTGGSVSTLTIQRTQQEDSAVYLCASSLGWGTSGVGYEQYFGPGTRLTVT.

Ten or more counts support this clonotype. The chain links TRBV5-1 to TRBJ1-2, with TRBD1 matching 7 bases. Germline trimming cut 4 bases from V and 5 bases from J; bases unmatched to any gene: 14. This CDR3 has 16 residues. Germline loops: CDR1 SGHRS, CDR2 YFSETQ. CDR3 bases: TGCGCCAGCAGCAGCCAGGGAGACAGGGCCCTTTATGGCTACACCTTC. It is translated as CASSSQGDRALYGYTF.

Worth noting for this clonotype: A much bigger clone sits one base away, suggesting this may be a read error. The CDR3 spells CASSPKTPGTGGHEQLF. CDR3 bases: TGTGCCAGCAGTCCTAAAACCCCCGGGACAGGGGGCCATGAGCAGCTCTTC. The chain links TRBV27 to TRBJ2-1, with 12 bases identical to TRBD1. CDR3 size: 17 residues. Looked up from germline, CDR1 is MNHEY and CDR2 is SMNVEV (reference sequence).

The gene calls are TRBV6-1 and TRBJ1-2; D unclear. This CDR3 is 15 amino acids long. From germline, CDR1 is MNHNS and CDR2 SASEGT. Trimming took 2 bases from V and 4 from J, leaving 14 bases between them. The CDR3 DNA reads TGTGCCAGCAGTGAACGGCAATCGAACCTCTATGGCTACACCTTC. The encoded protein is CASSERQSNLYGYTF.

The V gene is TRBV19, the J gene TRBJ1-2; D call uncertain. The CDR3 extends over 13 amino acids. The germline V gene has CDR1 LNHDA and CDR2 SQIVND (reference sequence). V was pared by 7 bases and J by 8 bases, with 17 bases between. Here the CDR3 reads CASKSEGFKGYTF. The CDR3 nucleotides are TGTGCCAGTAAGTCGGAGGGTTTCAAAGGCTACACCTTC.

In its sample, this clonotype was seen many times. V is TRBV6-2 or TRBV6-3 and J is TRBJ2-7, with D unresolved. The V end lost 0 bases, the J end lost 3 bases, and 9 bases lay between the germline ends. Germline V gene lookup returns CDR1 MNHEY and CDR2 SVGEGT. The CDR3 sequence is 14 residues long. CDR3 region: CASSYSEQNYEQYF. For the CDR3, the DNA is TGTGCCAGCAGTTACTCGGAGCAAAACTACGAGCAGTACTTC.

In this sample, this clonotype turned up a few times. The chain couples TRBV5-4 to TRBJ2-7, with 9 bases aligning to TRBD1. Germline-derived CDR1 and CDR2 are SGHNT and YYREEE (reference sequence). Germline trimming cut 0 bases from V and 5 bases from J; bases unmatched to any gene: 3. The CDR3 runs 14 residues. The CDR3 sequence is CASSLEQGAHEQYF. CDR3 DNA sequence: TGTGCCAGCAGCTTGGAACAGGGGGCCCACGAGCAGTACTTC.

V is TRBV4-3 and J is TRBJ1-1; D possibly corresponds to TRBD1 (6 bases). Germline lookup yields CDR1 LGHNA and CDR2 YSLEER. The V end lost 3 bases, the J end lost 0 bases, and 8 bases lay between the germline ends. The CDR3 sequence is 14 residues long. The CDR3 bases are TGCGCCAGCAGCCAGGGGGCGTTGAACACTGAAGCTTTCTTT. Translated: CASSQGALNTEAFF.

This clonotype was recorded at least ten times. This chain connects TRBV4-1 to TRBJ2-1; no clear D gene. CDR1 MGHRA and CDR2 YSYEKL come from the germline V gene. The CDR3 is 15 amino acids. Trimming took off 4 bases at V and 2 bases at J, with 12 bases between the two ends. The CDR3 region is CASSRKVAAYNEQFF. For the CDR3, the DNA is TGCGCCAGCAGCCGAAAGGTAGCTGCCTACAATGAGCAGTTCTTC.

Ten or more counts support this clonotype. The chain is built from TRBV27 and TRBJ2-3; the D is unclear. Germline CDR1 is MNHEY and CDR2 is SMNVEV (reference sequence). The V gene lost 5 bases and the J gene lost 1 base, with 7 bases spanning the gap. This CDR3 has 13 amino acids. CDR3 coding DNA: TGTGCCAGCAGTCCCTGGGGCACAGATACGCAGTATTTT. This codes for CASSPWGTDTQYF.

The genes are TRBV12-3 or TRBV12-4 and TRBJ1-5; D might be TRBD1 (5 bases). Trimming took 5 bases from V and 7 from J, leaving 9 bases between them. The length of the CDR3 is 12 residues. Here the CDR3 reads CASSGQSQPQHF. The CDR3 nucleotides read TGTGCCAGCAGTGGACAATCCCAGCCCCAGCATTTT.

Comments on this clonotype: This could be a read error, since a much larger clone is one nucleotide away. This CDR3 fails to terminate in the conserved phenylalanine or tryptophan, so it likely reflects a read error. The chain recombines TRBV20-1 with TRBJ1-6, with a weak D call TRBD1 (6 bases). The ends were cut back, 6 bases at V and 9 bases at J, with 18 bases in the middle. Germline-derived CDR1 and CDR2 are DFQATT and SNEGSKA (reference sequence). The CDR3 spans 14 residues. CDR3: CSANREGVGSPLHL. CDR3 bases: TGCAGTGCAAACAGGGAGGGAGTTGGTTCACCCCTCCACCTT.

At least ten counts were recorded for this clonotype. The chain has TRBV27 and TRBJ2-6; 10 nucleotides line up with TRBD1. Germline V gives CDR1 MNHEY, CDR2 SMNVEV (reference sequence). The ends lost 4 bases at V and 2 bases at J; junction bases unmatched: 8. This CDR3 is 18 amino acids long. The CDR3 sequence: CASSSWDRGIAGANVLTF. The CDR3 DNA sequence: TGTGCCAGCAGTTCCTGGGACAGGGGTATAGCTGGGGCCAACGTCCTGACTTTC. The complete variable domain, with remaining parts taken from reference TRBV27 and TRBJ2-6, reads EAQVTQNPRYLITVTGKKLTVTCSQNMNHEYMSWYRQDPGLGLRQIYYSMNVEVTDKGDVPEGYKVSRKEKRNFPLILESPSPNQTSLYFCASSSWDRGIAGANVLTFGAGSRLTVL.

This clonotype was recorded at least ten times. The chain carries TRBV20-1 and TRBJ1-1, with 8 bases that match TRBD1. This CDR3 comprises 14 residues. V was clipped by 1 base and J by 4 bases; unmatched bases: 5. Looked up from germline, CDR1 is DFQATT and CDR2 is SNEGSKA (reference sequence). The CDR3 reads CSARVQGGFTEAFF. In DNA form, the CDR3 reads TGCAGTGCTAGAGTACAGGGGGGATTCACTGAAGCTTTCTTT.

The V call is TRBV16, the J call TRBJ2-7; TRBD2 matches at 9 bases. J was trimmed by 3 bases and V by 1 base; bases with no gene match: 7. The CDR3 sequence is 16 residues long. The germline gives CDR1 KGHSY, CDR2 FQNENV. Here the CDR3 reads CASSQYPAGGHYEQYF. CDR3 nucleotide sequence: TGTGCCAGCAGCCAATACCCAGCGGGGGGCCACTACGAGCAGTACTTC.

The gene calls are TRBV6-1 and TRBJ2-7; D possibly corresponds to TRBD1 (6 bases). The V gene's germline CDR1 is MNHNS and CDR2 SASEGT. The V end lost 3 bases, the J end lost 4 bases, and 10 bases lay between the germline ends. The CDR3 is 13 residues long. The CDR3 reads CASSEQGKYEQYF. CDR3 bases: TGTGCCAGCAGTGAGCAGGGGAAGTACGAGCAGTACTTC.